These 6 T cell receptor beta chains were all obtained from the same sample, sequenced in a study of blood T cell repertoires in COVID-19. This table comes from immunoSEQ multiplex PCR, and its TCRdb copy is limited to in-frame clones, with some not included. The table lists nearly 250,000 clones, 90% of them singletons. Sequencing was carried out using PBMCs or T cells enriched from blood (not recorded which). These receptors originate from a man aged 45-65 years who had been exposed to COVID-19.

V and J are TRBV5-1 and TRBJ2-5, with D uncertain. Germline V CDR1 and CDR2: SGHRS, YFSETQ. The CDR3 covers 14 residues. Trimming stripped 1 base from V and 0 bases from J, with 7 bases between. CDR3 residues: CASSLIEYQETQYF. The CDR3 coding sequence is TGCGCCAGCAGCTTGATTGAGTACCAAGAGACCCAGTACTTC.

The chain has TRBV27 and TRBJ1-4; 7 nucleotides match TRBD1. Germline loops: CDR1 MNHEY, CDR2 SMNVEV (reference sequence). The CDR3 runs to 16 residues. J gave up 6 bases and V 4 bases, and 11 bases lay outside the gene matches. The CDR3 coding sequence is TGTGCCAGCAGTTCTTCTCGACAGGGTGGGGATGAAAAACTGTTTTTT. This translates into CASSSSRQGGDEKLFF.

The chain is built from TRBV24-1 and TRBJ1-1; 10 bases fit TRBD1. Germline values: CDR1 KGHDR, CDR2 SFDVKD. V was clipped by 2 bases and J by 2 bases; unmatched bases: 4. The CDR3 length is 16 residues. The CDR3 here is CATSDSRDRGNTEAFF. The DNA for the CDR3 is TGTGCCACCAGTGATTCCCGGGACAGGGGTAACACTGAAGCTTTCTTT.

The CDR3 DNA reads as TGTGCCACCAGTGTGAGGGCAGGCGCCTACAATGAGCAGTTCTTC. This encodes CATSVRAGAYNEQFF. V and J are TRBV24-1 and TRBJ2-1; TRBD2 is a possible D gene (5 bases). The ends were cut back, 5 bases at V and 2 bases at J, with 12 bases in the middle. The CDR3 has 15 residues. Per the germline V gene, CDR1 is KGHDR and CDR2 is SFDVKD.

The table lists this clone with a few counts. The CDR3 nucleotides read TGTGCCAGCGCCGGGACAGGGGGCGGTCAGCCCCAGCATTTT. It translates to CASAGTGGGQPQHF. The chain has TRBV19 and TRBJ1-5; 12 bases fit TRBD1. The germline CDR1 and CDR2 sequences are LNHDA and SQIVND (reference sequence). There are 14 residues in the CDR3. After removal of 9 bases from V and 6 bases from J, the junction contained 6 bases not matched to a gene.

The chain has TRBV11-3 and TRBJ1-3; 9 nucleotides line up with TRBD1. After removal of 3 bases from V and 2 bases from J, the junction contained 5 bases not matched to a gene. CDR3 length: 16 amino acids. Germline loops: CDR1 SGHNT, CDR2 YENEEA. This CDR3 is CASSLLGQGTGNTIYF. The CDR3 DNA follows: TGTGCCAGCAGCTTGCTAGGACAGGGGACTGGAAACACCATATATTTT.